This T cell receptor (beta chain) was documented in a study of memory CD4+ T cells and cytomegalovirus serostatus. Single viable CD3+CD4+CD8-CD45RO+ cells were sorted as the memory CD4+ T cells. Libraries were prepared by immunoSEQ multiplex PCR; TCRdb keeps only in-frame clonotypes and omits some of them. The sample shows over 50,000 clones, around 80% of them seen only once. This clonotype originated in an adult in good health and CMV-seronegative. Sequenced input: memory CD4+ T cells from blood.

CDR3 loop: CASSGRVTGELFF. The CDR3 DNA reads TGTGCCAGTAGTGGTAGGGTCACCGGGGAGCTGTTTTTT. The chain joins TRBV19 to TRBJ2-2, with unresolved D. The germline V gene encodes CDR1 LNHDA and CDR2 SQIVND (reference sequence). This CDR3 has 13 amino acids. V shed 5 bases and J shed 4 bases, with 8 bases lying between them.